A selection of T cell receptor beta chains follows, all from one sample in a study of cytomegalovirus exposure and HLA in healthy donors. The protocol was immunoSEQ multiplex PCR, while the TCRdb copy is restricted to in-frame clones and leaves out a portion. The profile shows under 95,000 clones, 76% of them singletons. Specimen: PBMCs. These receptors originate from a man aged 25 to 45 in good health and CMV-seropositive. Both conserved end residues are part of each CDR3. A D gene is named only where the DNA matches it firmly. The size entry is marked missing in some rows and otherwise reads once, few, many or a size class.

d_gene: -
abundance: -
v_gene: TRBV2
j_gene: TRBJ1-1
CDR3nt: TGTGCCAGCACTCTGACATCGAACACTGAAGCTTTCTTT
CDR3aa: CASTLTSNTEAFF

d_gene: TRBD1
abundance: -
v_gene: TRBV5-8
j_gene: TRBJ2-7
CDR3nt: TGTGCCAGCAGCTTGGAATCCGGGACAGGGGCCTACGAGCAGTACTTC
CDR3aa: CASSLESGTGAYEQYF

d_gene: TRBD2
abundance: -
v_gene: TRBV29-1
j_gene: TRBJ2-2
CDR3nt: TGCAGCGTCCCGGGGGGGCAGGGTCAAGAGTCCGGGGAGCTGTTTTTT
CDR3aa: CSVPGGQGQESGELFF

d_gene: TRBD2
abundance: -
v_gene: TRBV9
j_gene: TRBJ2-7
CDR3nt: TGTGCCAGCAGCGTAGGAGCGGGAGGGACATACGAGCAGTACTTC
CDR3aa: CASSVGAGGTYEQYF

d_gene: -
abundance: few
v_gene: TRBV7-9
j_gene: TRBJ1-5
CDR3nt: TGTTCCAGCAGCCTCGAGGGCGGGAATCAGCCCCAGCATTTT
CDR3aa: CSSSLEGGNQPQHF

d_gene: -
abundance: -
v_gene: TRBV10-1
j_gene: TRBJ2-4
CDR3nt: TGCGCCAGCAGTTATGGGAGCACCCTTACCAAAAACATTCAGTACTTC
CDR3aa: CASSYGSTLTKNIQYF

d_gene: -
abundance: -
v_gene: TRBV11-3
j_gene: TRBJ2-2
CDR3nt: TGTGCCAGCAGAGGGGGGGCCGACACCGGGGAGCTGTTTTTT
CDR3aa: CASRGGADTGELFF

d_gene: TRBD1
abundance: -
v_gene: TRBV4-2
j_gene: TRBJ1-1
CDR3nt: TGTGCCAGCAGCCAAACCGGATCGGGGACAGGTGGAAAGGGTTTCTTT
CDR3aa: CASSQTGSGTGGKGFF

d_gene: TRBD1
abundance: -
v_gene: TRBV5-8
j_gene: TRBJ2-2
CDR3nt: TGTGCCAGCAGCACGGTAACAGGGGCCGGGGAGCTGTTTTTT
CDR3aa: CASSTVTGAGELFF

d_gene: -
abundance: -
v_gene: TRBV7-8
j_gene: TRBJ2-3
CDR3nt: TGTGCCAGCAGCTTAGGGTCGAGCGTAATGTCAGATACGCAGTATTTT
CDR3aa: CASSLGSSVMSDTQYF

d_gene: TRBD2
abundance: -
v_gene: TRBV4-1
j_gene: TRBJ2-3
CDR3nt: TGCGCCAGCAGCCAAGGGGCCGGGGGGACAGATACGCAGTATTTT
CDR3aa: CASSQGAGGTDTQYF

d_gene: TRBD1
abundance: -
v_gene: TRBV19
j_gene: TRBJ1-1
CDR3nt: TGTGCCAGTATCTCACGGGACAGGCTTTATTTCGGTGAAGCTTTCTTT
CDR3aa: CASISRDRLYFGEAFF

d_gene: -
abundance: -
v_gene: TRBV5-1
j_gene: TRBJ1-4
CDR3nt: TGCGCCAGCAAGTGGGGGGACCAGGGCGAAAAACTGTTTTTT
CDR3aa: CASKWGDQGEKLFF

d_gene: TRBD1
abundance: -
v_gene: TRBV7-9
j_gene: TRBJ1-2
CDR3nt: TGTGCCAGCAGCACAGACAGGGGACGCCTGGGAGGCTACACCTTC
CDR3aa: CASSTDRGRLGGYTF

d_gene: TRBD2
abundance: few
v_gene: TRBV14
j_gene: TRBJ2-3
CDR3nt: TGTGCCAGCAGCCAAGTGGGACTAGCGGACGGCACAGATACGCAGTATTTT
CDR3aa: CASSQVGLADGTDTQYF

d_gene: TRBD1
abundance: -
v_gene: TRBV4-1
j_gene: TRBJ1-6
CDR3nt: TGCGCCAGCAGCCCGACAGGGCGGAATTCACCCCTCCACTTT
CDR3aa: CASSPTGRNSPLHF

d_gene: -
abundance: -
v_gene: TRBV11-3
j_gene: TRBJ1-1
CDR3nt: TGTGCCAGCAGTCCTGCTGAGGACACTGAAGCTTTCTTT
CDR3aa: CASSPAEDTEAFF

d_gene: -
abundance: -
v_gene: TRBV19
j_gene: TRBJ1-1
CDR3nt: TGTGCCAGTACTACTAGAAGAATGAACACTGAAGCTTTCTTT
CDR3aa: CASTTRRMNTEAFF

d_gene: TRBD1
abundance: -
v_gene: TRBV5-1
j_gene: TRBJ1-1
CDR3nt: TGCGCCAGCAGCGAGGAGGGGGCAGTCGGGAAAGCTTTCTTT
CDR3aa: CASSEEGAVGKAFF

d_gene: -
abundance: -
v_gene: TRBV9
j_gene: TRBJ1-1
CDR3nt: TGTGCCAGCAGCGTAATCATGAACACTGAAGCTTTCTTT
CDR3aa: CASSVIMNTEAFF

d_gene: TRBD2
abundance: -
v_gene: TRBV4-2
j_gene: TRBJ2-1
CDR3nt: TGTGCCAGCAGCCAAGACGGGACTAGCGGGAGGGATGAGCAGTTCTTC
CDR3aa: CASSQDGTSGRDEQFF

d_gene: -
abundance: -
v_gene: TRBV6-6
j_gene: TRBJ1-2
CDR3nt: TGTGCCAGCACCCCCGACGGGGGGCGAACTAACTATGGCTACACCTTC
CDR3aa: CASTPDGGRTNYGYTF

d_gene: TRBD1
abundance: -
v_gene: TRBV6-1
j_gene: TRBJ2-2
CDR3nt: TGTGCCATGGGGACAGGGGACACCGGGGAGCTGTTTTTT
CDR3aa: CAMGTGDTGELFF

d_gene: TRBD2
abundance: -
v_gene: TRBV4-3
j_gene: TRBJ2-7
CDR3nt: TGCGCCAGCAGCCAATCGATGCTCCCCATCCTAGCGGGGGGGGCCTCCTACGAGCAGTACTTC
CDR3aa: CASSQSMLPILAGGASYEQYF

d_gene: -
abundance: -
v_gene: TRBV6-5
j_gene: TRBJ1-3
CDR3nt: TGTGCCAGCAGTCTACGGGAGGGATCTGGAAACACCATATATTTT
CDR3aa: CASSLREGSGNTIYF

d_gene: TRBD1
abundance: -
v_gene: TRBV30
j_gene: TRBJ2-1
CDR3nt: TGTGCCTTCAACTCGAGGTCCCAGGGACAGGGTACCTACAATGAGCAGTTCTTC
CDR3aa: CAFNSRSQGQGTYNEQFF